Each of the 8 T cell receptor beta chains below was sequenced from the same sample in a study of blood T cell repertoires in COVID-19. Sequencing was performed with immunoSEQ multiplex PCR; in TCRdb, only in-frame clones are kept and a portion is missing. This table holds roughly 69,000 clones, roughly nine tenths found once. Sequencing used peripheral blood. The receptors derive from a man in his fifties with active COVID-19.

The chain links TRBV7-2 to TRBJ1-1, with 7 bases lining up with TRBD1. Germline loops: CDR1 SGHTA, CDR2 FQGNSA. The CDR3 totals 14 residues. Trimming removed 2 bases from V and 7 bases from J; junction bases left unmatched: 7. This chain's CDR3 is CASSLNPGGSEAFF. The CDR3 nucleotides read TGTGCCAGCAGCTTAAATCCAGGGGGGAGTGAAGCTTTCTTT.

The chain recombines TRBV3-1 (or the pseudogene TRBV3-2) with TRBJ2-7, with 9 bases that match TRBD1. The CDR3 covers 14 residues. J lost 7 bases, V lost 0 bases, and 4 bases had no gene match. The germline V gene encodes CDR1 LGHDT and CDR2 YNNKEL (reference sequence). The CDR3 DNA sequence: TGTGCCAGCAGCCAAGAAAACAGGGGGCGTGAGCAGTACTTC. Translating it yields CASSQENRGREQYF.

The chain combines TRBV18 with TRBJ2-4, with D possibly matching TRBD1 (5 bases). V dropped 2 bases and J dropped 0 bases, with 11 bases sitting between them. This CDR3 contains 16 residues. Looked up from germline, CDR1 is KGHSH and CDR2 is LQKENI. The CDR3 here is CASSPDSDLAKNIQYF. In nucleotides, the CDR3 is TGTGCCAGCTCACCAGACAGCGACCTAGCCAAAAACATTCAGTACTTC.

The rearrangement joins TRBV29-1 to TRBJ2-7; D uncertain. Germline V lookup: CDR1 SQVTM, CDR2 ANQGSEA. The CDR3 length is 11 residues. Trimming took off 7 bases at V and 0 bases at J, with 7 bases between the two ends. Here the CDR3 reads CSALSSYEQYF. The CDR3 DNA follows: TGCAGCGCCCTCAGCTCCTACGAGCAGTACTTC.

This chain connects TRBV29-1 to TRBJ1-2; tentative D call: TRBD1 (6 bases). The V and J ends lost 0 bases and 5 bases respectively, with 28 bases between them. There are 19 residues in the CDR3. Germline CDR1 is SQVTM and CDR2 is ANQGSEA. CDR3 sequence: CSVEDLFTKGGLPSYGYTF. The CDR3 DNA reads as TGCAGCGTTGAAGATCTGTTCACGAAGGGGGGGCTACCTTCGTATGGCTACACCTTC.

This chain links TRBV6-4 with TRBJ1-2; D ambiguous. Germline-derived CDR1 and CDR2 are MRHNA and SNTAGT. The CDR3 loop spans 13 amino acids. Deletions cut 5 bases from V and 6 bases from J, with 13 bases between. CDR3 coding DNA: TGTGCCAGCAGTCGGAGCCCTTACAATGGCTACACCTTC. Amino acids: CASSRSPYNGYTF.

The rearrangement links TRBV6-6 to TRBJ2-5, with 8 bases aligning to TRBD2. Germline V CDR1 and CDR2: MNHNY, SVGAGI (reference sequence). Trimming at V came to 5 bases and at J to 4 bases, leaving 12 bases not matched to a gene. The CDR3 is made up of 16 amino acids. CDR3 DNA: TGTGCCAGCAGTCCCTGGGGTAGCGGGAAAAGAGAGACCCAGTACTTC. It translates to CASSPWGSGKRETQYF.

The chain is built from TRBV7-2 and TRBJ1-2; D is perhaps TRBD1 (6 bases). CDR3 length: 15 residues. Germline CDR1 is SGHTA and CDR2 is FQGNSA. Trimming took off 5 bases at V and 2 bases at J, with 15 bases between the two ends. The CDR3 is CASSPGGLRNYGYTF. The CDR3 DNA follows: TGTGCCAGCAGCCCCGGGGGGCTTAGGAACTATGGCTACACCTTC.